This T cell receptor (beta chain) emerged from a study of cytomegalovirus exposure and HLA in healthy donors. Notes on the study in general: A later analysis showed that HLA-associated TCR beta chains had undergone more clonal expansion than equally common others.

Primers for the PCR totalled 60 Vbeta and 13 Jbeta. TCRdb's copy holds only in-frame clones and misses some; the assay was immunoSEQ multiplex PCR. The data contain 150,000 to 200,000 clones, roughly four fifths of them singletons. Germline V gene data show CDR1 as MNHEY and CDR2 as SMNVEV (reference sequence). Trimming took off 2 bases at V and 4 bases at J, with 9 bases between the two ends. The CDR3 extends over 14 amino acids. Remarks on this clone: What it recognizes is unknown.

Sequencing was performed on PBMCs. The genes are TRBV27 and TRBJ1-5; TRBD1 might be the D (5 bases). The TCR comes from a man between 18 and 29 years old in good health and CMV-seronegative. CDR3 loop: CASSLRGRNQPQHF. CDR3 nucleotide sequence: TGTGCCAGCAGTTTAAGGGGTAGGAATCAGCCCCAGCATTTT.